This T cell receptor beta chain was identified during a study of cytomegalovirus exposure and HLA in healthy donors. The study's findings and limits: For presence/absence analyses, sequencing depth was assumed to be roughly uniform across donors.

With 60 Vbeta and 13 Jbeta primers, the PCR was carried out. Method: immunoSEQ multiplex PCR; TCRdb's copy keeps in-frame clones and lacks some. The sample has under 200,000 clones, around 77% seen once. This clone was found a few times. What it recognizes is unknown. Germline V CDR1 and CDR2: ENHRY, SYGVKD. Germline trimming cut 0 bases from V and 4 bases from J; bases unmatched to any gene: 6. The CDR3 is made up of 16 amino acids. Sequencing was done on a sample of PBMCs. This TCR derives from a man in his 60s in good health and CMV-seronegative. The J gene is TRBJ2-1, the V gene TRBV10-3, with 7 bases identical to TRBD1. The CDR3 protein is CAISESLQGPYNEQFF. The CDR3 DNA reads as TGTGCCATCAGTGAGTCACTACAGGGGCCATACAATGAGCAGTTCTTC.